This T cell receptor beta chain was identified during a study of beta chain features in type 1 diabetes. Findings of the study overall: TCRB repertoires of naive, central memory and Treg cells appeared more similar among patients than among healthy donors. The study found moderately but significantly shorter TCRB CDR3s in all four CD4+ subsets of Type 1 diabetes patients.

Each donor gave one heparinised blood draw averaging about 100 mL. Based on CD45RO/CCR7/CD25/CD127/CD95/CD27, CD4+ regulatory, stem cell-like memory, naive and central memory cells were sorted. The V end was cut by 7 bases, the J end by 4 bases, with 13 bases between. The length of the CDR3 is 13 residues. CDR1 MNHEY and CDR2 SVGAGI come from the germline V gene. Regarding this clone: No antigen is known for it.

Expressed TCRB transcripts were sequenced after all isolated RNA was converted to cDNA. TCRdb keeps only in-frame clones here, not all; method: immunoSEQ multiplex PCR. The table includes roughly 180,000 clones, less than 10% detected once. The rearrangement links TRBV6-5 to TRBJ1-1, with D possibly TRBD1 on 5 matching bases. Sequenced input: central memory CD4+ T cells from blood. The clonotype originates from a man aged 18 to 30 with type 1 diabetes. In DNA, the CDR3 is TGTGCCAGCACTAAGGAGGGACGCACTGAAGCTTTCTTT. It codes for CASTKEGRTEAFF.